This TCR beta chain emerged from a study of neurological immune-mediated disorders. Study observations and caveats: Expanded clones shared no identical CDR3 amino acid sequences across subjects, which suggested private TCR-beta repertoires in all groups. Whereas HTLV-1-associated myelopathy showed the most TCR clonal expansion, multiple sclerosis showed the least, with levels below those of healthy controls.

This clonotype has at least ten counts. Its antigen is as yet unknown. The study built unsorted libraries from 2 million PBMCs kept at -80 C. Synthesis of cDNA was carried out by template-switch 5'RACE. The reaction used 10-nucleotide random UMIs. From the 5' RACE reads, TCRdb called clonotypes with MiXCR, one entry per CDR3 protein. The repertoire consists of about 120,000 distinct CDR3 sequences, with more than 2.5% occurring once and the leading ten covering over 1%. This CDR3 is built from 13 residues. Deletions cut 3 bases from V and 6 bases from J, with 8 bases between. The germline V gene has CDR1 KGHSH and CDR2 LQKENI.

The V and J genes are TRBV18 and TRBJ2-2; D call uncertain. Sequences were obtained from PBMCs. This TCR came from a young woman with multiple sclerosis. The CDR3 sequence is CASSPSLSGELFF. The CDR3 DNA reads TGTGCCAGCTCACCCTCCCTCTCCGGGGAGCTGTTTTTT.